This record looks at one T cell receptor (beta chain) sequence and its context. No antigen is known for it. The data belong to a study of Ad26.COV2.S vaccination and SARS-CoV-2 variants. Study results and limitations: The TCR breadth and depth analyses may have understated or missed part of the total T cell responses.

Data came from immunoSEQ multiplex PCR; TCRdb stores just in-frame clones and leaves some out. This sample has 300,000 to 350,000 clones, with approximately 90% found just once. Treatment given: 15 to 20 received Ad26.COV2.S at low or high dose, single or two shots; a few received placebo; per-sample allocation not given. Sampling was done on day 63 after the first vaccine or placebo injection. What was given as vaccine was an Ad26 vector encoding Wuhan-strain SARS-CoV-2 spike. The sequence came from a person between 18 and 59 years old who received the Ad26.COV2.S COVID-19 vaccine or a placebo. Sequencing was performed on peripheral blood, taken in a trial of Ad26.COV2.S vaccine versus placebo.

The chain's CDR3 is CASSLGTSDTQYF. The CDR3 nucleotides are TGTGCCAGCAGCTTAGGGACATCAGATACGCAGTATTTT. The V and J genes are TRBV7-6 and TRBJ2-3; D is possibly TRBD1 (5 bases). The germline CDR1 and CDR2 sequences are SGHVS and FNYEAQ. This CDR3 spans 13 amino acids. V gave up 1 base and J gave up 4 bases, with 6 bases separating them.